The next 6 T cell receptor beta chains were all read from a single sample in a study of OX40 agonist ivuxolimab in advanced cancers. This table comes from immunoSEQ multiplex PCR, and its TCRdb copy is limited to in-frame clones, with some not included. The data show over 80,000 clones, under 90% seen once. The input for sequencing was CD4+ or CD8+ T cells sorted from blood, taken in a trial of the OX40 agonist ivuxolimab. The origin of the receptors is an adult with an advanced solid tumor such as melanoma, head and neck, liver or kidney cancer.

The chain recombines TRBV30 with TRBJ1-2, with D perhaps TRBD1 (5 bases). V lost 4 bases, J lost 2 bases, and 8 bases lay in between. The CDR3 consists of 12 residues. CDR1 and CDR2 (germline): GTSNPN, SVGIG (reference sequence). The CDR3 DNA reads TGTGCCTGGACAGGGTCAAACTATGGCTACACCTTC. Translation: CAWTGSNYGYTF.

This clone has just one count. The V gene is TRBV5-1, the J gene TRBJ1-3; perhaps TRBD1 as D (6 bases). Germline V lookup: CDR1 SGHRS, CDR2 YFSETQ. The CDR3 extends over 17 amino acids. The V and J ends lost 0 bases and 0 bases respectively, with 13 bases between them. This CDR3 is CASSLGTAFSSGNTIYF. The CDR3 DNA reads TGCGCCAGCAGCTTGGGGACAGCGTTTAGCTCTGGAAACACCATATATTTT.

This clone was seen once. The rearrangement uses TRBV19 and TRBJ2-5, with no clear D. Trimming cost V 8 bases and J 2 bases, with 12 bases left between them. The CDR3 has 13 amino acids. Germline V gene lookup returns CDR1 LNHDA and CDR2 SQIVND (reference sequence). As DNA, the CDR3 is TGTGCCAGTGCGAGGACCCGACAAGAGACCCAGTACTTC. Translating gives CASARTRQETQYF.

J is TRBJ2-1 and V is TRBV14; TRBD2 aligns across 7 bases. The CDR3 covers 17 residues. Germline V gene sequence: CDR1 SGHDN, CDR2 FVKESK. V was pared by 2 bases and J by 0 bases, with 7 bases of the junction left unmatched. The CDR3 DNA reads TGTGCCAGCAGCCAACCTTTGGGCGGGAGCTCCTACAATGAGCAGTTCTTC. As protein: CASSQPLGGSSYNEQFF.

V gene TRBV7-2 combines with J gene TRBJ1-5; possibly TRBD1 for D (5 bases). The CDR3 has 17 amino acids. V lost 4 bases and J 1 base, leaving 17 bases between the germline ends. Germline CDR1 SGHTA, CDR2 FQGNSA. Here the CDR3 reads CASSSRDAPESNQPQHF. The CDR3 DNA reads as TGTGCCAGCAGCTCGCGGGACGCCCCAGAGAGCAATCAGCCCCAGCATTTT.

V gene TRBV7-9 combines with J gene TRBJ2-2; D not certain. The ends were cut back, 1 base at V and 3 bases at J, with 6 bases in the middle. There are 14 residues in the CDR3. Per the germline V gene, CDR1 is SEHNR and CDR2 is FQNEAQ (reference sequence). CDR3 protein: CASSLDADTGELFF. For the CDR3, the DNA is TGTGCCAGCAGCTTAGATGCGGACACCGGGGAGCTGTTTTTT.